The TCR beta chain under discussion was sequenced for a study of HIV-infected patients and healthy controls (TCRdb year 2014). Concerning the study at large: The study asked whether deep sequencing of the TCR repertoire from small blood samples of HIV patients could detect immune perturbation and reconstitution. Results and caveats for the whole study, not just this receptor: Healthy control repertoires showed roughly threefold more distinct CDR3s and higher Shannon diversity than untreated HIV+ repertoires. Processing was restricted to sixteen HIV-infected individuals, which the authors judged to be a major constraint on the generalizability of the findings. Significantly higher mean Gini indices were seen in HIV-infected repertoires than in controls, possibly reflecting oligoclonality. The observed differences in diversity could not be explained by the slight differences in age and sex profiles between the study cohorts. Most CMV-associated CDR3s became more frequent during therapy, although their change was not significant, whereas HIV-associated CDR3s showed a significant decrease in frequency. Mean usage differed significantly between HIV-infected patients and controls for eight alpha and eight beta V genes. Comparisons were complicated by unequal numbers of distinct sequences between patients and controls, and rare events from HIV-infected data were overweighted by size-matching. Donor HLA types were not determined in the study. The dynamics of distinct T-cell subpopulations could not be separated, and sequencing depth was restricted, because whole blood was used. Both the Jaccard index and the count of highly shared sequences showed that healthy controls shared more CDR3s between individuals than HIV+ patients did. The apparent post-therapy recovery of the Gini index in HIV-infected patients was not reproduced in size-matched repertoire data. MAIT cell alpha-chain CDR3s were present at high frequency in healthy controls but severely depleted in HIV+ repertoires. In the samples, alpha-beta chain pairing was left undetermined.

V sheds 9 bases and J sheds 5 bases, leaving 20 bases between their ends. The CDR3 runs 14 amino acids, cysteine and phenylalanine included. Only the CDR3 DNA stays, 42 bases, in frame from base 1. The germline V gene yields ENHRY for CDR1 and SYGVKD for CDR2. Whole blood was used without cell fractionation, so all unsorted peripheral T cells were reflected in the repertoire. As controls, ten healthy donors without infection were sampled, and about 40% of the ten donors were sampled a second time approximately 13 weeks later. For RNA extraction, an approximately 2.3 ml sample of peripheral blood was drawn into Tempus tubes. The TURBO-DNase kit was used to remove leftover genomic DNA, and GLOBINclear was used to deplete globin mRNA. Judged by its sample share, this clonotype qualifies as medium-sized (0.01 to 0.1%). Its cognate antigen has yet to be identified. Base quality data are lacking; no much larger clone is found one base away.

SuperScript III was used to reverse transcribe 500 ng RNA with primers targeting the alpha and beta constant regions. Alpha and beta chain libraries were generated separately via chain-specific third strand synthesis with multiplexing indices. In the protocol, all rearrangements within a chain were amplified with a single primer pair so that primer bias was avoided, and molecular barcodes were added to each cDNA molecule. T4 RNA Ligase 1 joined purified cDNA to a 5' RACE adapter that carried a random hexamer and the SP2 sequencing primer site. Second strand synthesis was primed from the SP2 site with Phusion polymerase, using slow temperature ramps to favor optimal annealing. Each molecule's 12-nucleotide barcode consisted of two random hexamer sequences, both added before amplification and joined together. An amplification PCR of about 20 cycles with P5s and P7 primers came after a short first PCR that had added P5 and P7 adapter elements plus a second index. A total of about 25 PCR cycles were applied to the libraries, which were quantified on a Qubit, sized on a Bioanalyzer, and diluted to about 3.8 nM. Normalized libraries were sequenced on an Illumina MiSeq with 2 x 250 paired-end kits. Reverse transcription reactions were cleaned up on MinElute columns and eluted into around 9.7 ul Tris-Cl. A 1:1 ratio of AMPure XP beads was used to clean the adapter ligations after they had run for around 25 hours at 16 degrees C. The original pipeline was this. Demultiplexed FASTQ files were processed with a modified Decombinator that output V, J, insert and barcode information. Sequences that shared a barcode but differed from the dominant sequence were discarded as errors, and original cDNA molecules were estimated by counting barcodes clustered at Levenshtein distance 3. Downstream analyses used R packages ineq, vegan, igraph and RCytoscape, with IMGT nomenclature and CDR3 definitions. V gene usage was calculated across distinct sequences, with every TCR tallied a single time to avoid skew from clonal expansion. Whenever two unique CDR3 amino acid sequences within a donor differed by a single Levenshtein edit, similarity networks linked them. Published HIV-specific CDR3s (around 90 alpha, roughly 690 beta) and CMV-specific CDR3s (around 12 alpha, a few hundred beta) were compiled and searched for in the repertoires. Random subsampling to size-matched repertoires demonstrated that the decreased diversity in patients did not result from their lower sequence numbers. Using fastp at Q25 and MiXCR, TCRdb reprocessed the public reads and kept productive beta chains. Entries that share a CDR3 protein sequence are merged under the most common genes and DNA. Clone size and V and J calls follow TCRdb, not the original study. The sample contains 13,000 or so distinct CDR3 sequences, roughly 9.9% of them found a single time. Less than 8% of the sample is taken by the ten largest.

Recombination joined TRBV10-3 with TRBJ2-7; a weak D assignment points to TRBD2 (6 bases agree). This clonotype was obtained from an adult in good health. The sequenced sample consisted of blood. Here is the DNA: TGTGCCATTGGGTCCCGGGACTCGCCCAACGAGCAGTACTTC. Its protein is CAIGSRDSPNEQYF.